One and the same sample provided the 11 T cell receptor beta chains below, sequenced in a study of early T cells in non-severe SARS-CoV-2 infection. TCRdb reprocessed the 5' RACE reads with MiXCR, giving one entry per CDR3 protein. The sample holds tens of thousands of distinct CDR3 sequences, under 15% seen once. The material sequenced was whole blood, taken at baseline. The source of these receptors is an adult who was a healthcare worker with PCR-confirmed SARS-CoV-2 infection or an uninfected control (not recorded which).

In its sample, this clonotype was seen a few times. The rearrangement uses TRBV7-2 and TRBJ1-1; D remains unclear. This CDR3 is 11 amino acids long. The V gene's germline CDR1 is SGHTA and CDR2 FQGNSA. V shed 5 bases and J shed 4 bases, with 5 bases lying between them. The CDR3 sequence: CASSPFTEAFF. For the CDR3, the DNA is TGTGCCAGCAGCCCCTTCACTGAAGCTTTCTTT. Full variable domain (missing parts from reference TRBV7-2 and TRBJ1-1): GAGVSQSPSNKVTEKGKDVELRCDPISGHTALYWYRQSLGQGLEFLIYFQGNSAPDKSGLPSDRFSAERTGGSVSTLTIQRTQQEDSAVYLCASSPFTEAFFGQGTRLTVV.

The chain uses TRBV5-4 and TRBJ1-1; a possible D gene is TRBD1 (5 bases). Germline lookup yields CDR1 SGHNT and CDR2 YYREEE (reference sequence). Trimming took 0 bases from V and 5 from J, leaving 14 bases between them. The CDR3 has 15 amino acids. CDR3 nucleotides: TGTGCCAGCAGCTTGGACCTGGGACGGAGGACTGAAGCTTTCTTT. This codes for CASSLDLGRRTEAFF. Full variable domain (rest looked up from reference TRBV5-4 and TRBJ1-1): ETGVTQSPTHLIKTRGQQVTLRCSSQSGHNTVSWYQQALGQGPQFIFQYYREEENGRGNFPPRFSGLQFPNYSSELNVNALELDDSALYLCASSLDLGRRTEAFFGQGTRLTVV.

This clonotype was detected many times. The gene calls are TRBV7-9 and TRBJ2-3; D tentatively fits TRBD1 or TRBD2 (5 bases each). CDR1 and CDR2 (germline): SEHNR, FQNEAQ (reference sequence). The CDR3 is 13 amino acids. Between the trimmed V and J ends, which lost 7 bases and 6 bases, there was a span of 14 bases. The CDR3 region is CASTSGTRDTQYF. DNA for the CDR3: TGTGCCAGCACGTCCGGGACCAGGGATACGCAGTATTTT.

This clonotype was observed a few times. V and J are TRBV20-1 and TRBJ2-1; TRBD2 aligns across 7 bases. With V trimmed by 5 bases and J by 4 bases, 8 bases remained unmatched. The CDR3 has 14 amino acids. Germline V lookup: CDR1 DFQATT, CDR2 SNEGSKA (reference sequence). CDR3 sequence: CSAVPASGYNEQFF. CDR3 coding DNA: TGCAGTGCTGTGCCGGCTAGCGGTTACAATGAGCAGTTCTTC.

This clonotype showed up many times. The V gene is TRBV29-1, the J gene TRBJ2-1; 7 bases agree with TRBD2. The CDR3 is 11 amino acids. Trimming at V came to 7 bases and at J to 4 bases, leaving 1 base not matched to a gene. Germline loops: CDR1 SQVTM, CDR2 ANQGSEA. The CDR3 DNA reads as TGCAGCGGGGGGGGGTACAATGAGCAGTTCTTC. It encodes CSGGGYNEQFF.

This clonotype was counted at least ten times. The CDR3 region has the DNA TGTGCCATCAGTGACGAAGCCAAAAACATTCAGTACTTC. This translates into CAISDEAKNIQYF. The chain combines TRBV10-3 with TRBJ2-4, with D uncertain. V dropped 3 bases and J dropped 0 bases, with 3 bases sitting between them. Germline CDR1 ENHRY, CDR2 SYGVKD. The CDR3 is 13 amino acids.

V usage is TRBV28 and J usage is TRBJ2-1; a possible D gene is TRBD1 (6 bases). Per the germline V gene, CDR1 is MDHEN and CDR2 is SYDVKM. The CDR3 runs to 15 residues. The ends were cut back, 4 bases at V and 8 bases at J, with 18 bases in the middle. The CDR3 loop is CASSWNRAIGDEQFF. The CDR3 nucleotides are TGTGCCAGCAGTTGGAACAGGGCCATTGGGGATGAGCAGTTCTTC. Drawing the rest from reference TRBV28 and TRBJ2-1, the complete variable domain is DVKVTQSSRYLVKRTGEKVFLECVQDMDHENMFWYRQDPGLGLRLIYFSYDVKMKEKGDIPEGYSVSREKKERFSLILESASTNQTSMYLCASSWNRAIGDEQFFGPGTRLTVL.

J is TRBJ2-1 and V is TRBV5-6; TRBD2 matches at 7 bases. The germline V gene has CDR1 SGHDT and CDR2 YYEEEE. The CDR3 is 15 amino acids. Trimming took 3 bases from V and 5 from J; bases not matched to a gene: 8. The CDR3 loop reads CASSSRLTSHNEQFF. CDR3 DNA sequence: TGTGCCAGCAGCTCTCGCCTGACTAGCCACAATGAGCAGTTCTTC.

This clonotype came up a few times. V and J are TRBV6-2 or TRBV6-3 and TRBJ2-4, with 10 bases that match TRBD2. The CDR3 runs 16 residues. V gave up 2 bases and J gave up 6 bases; unmatched junction bases: 7. CDR1 MNHEY and CDR2 SVGEGT come from the germline V gene. The CDR3 bases are TGTGCCAGCAGTTACAGAGCGGGGGGGCCGAGAAACATTCAGTACTTC. Translating it yields CASSYRAGGPRNIQYF.

This clonotype showed up just a few times. CDR3 sequence (DNA): TGTGCCAGCAGTTCGGGGATCAGTCTGGGGGGCAACACTGAAGCTTTCTTT. Protein sequence: CASSSGISLGGNTEAFF. The genes are TRBV12-3 or TRBV12-4 and TRBJ1-1; the D gene is possibly TRBD1 (6 bases). CDR3 length equals 17 residues. V was shortened by 4 bases and J by 2 bases, with 20 bases between the two germline ends.

This clonotype has more than one count but fewer than ten. The chain employs TRBV27 and TRBJ2-7; 10 positions agree with TRBD1. Germline V CDR1 and CDR2: MNHEY, SMNVEV (reference sequence). Trimming at V came to 6 bases and at J to 6 bases, leaving 11 bases not matched to a gene. The CDR3 has 15 residues. CDR3 protein: CASSRTTGGLAEQYF. CDR3 bases: TGTGCCAGCAGCCGGACGACAGGGGGCTTAGCCGAGCAGTACTTC.